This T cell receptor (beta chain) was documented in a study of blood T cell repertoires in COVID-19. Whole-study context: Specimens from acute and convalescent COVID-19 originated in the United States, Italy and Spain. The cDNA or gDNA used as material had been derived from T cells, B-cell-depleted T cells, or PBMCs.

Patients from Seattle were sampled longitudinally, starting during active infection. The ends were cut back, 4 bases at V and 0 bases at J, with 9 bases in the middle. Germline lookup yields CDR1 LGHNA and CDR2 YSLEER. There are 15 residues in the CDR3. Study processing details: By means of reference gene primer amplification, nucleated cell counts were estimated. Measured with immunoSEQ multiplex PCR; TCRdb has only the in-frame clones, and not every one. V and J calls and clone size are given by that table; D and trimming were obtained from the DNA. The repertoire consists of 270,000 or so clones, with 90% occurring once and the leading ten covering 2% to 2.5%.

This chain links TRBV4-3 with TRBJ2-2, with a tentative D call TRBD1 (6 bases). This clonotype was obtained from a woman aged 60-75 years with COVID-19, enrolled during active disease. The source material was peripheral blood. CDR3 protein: CASSLGASNTGELFF. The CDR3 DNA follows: TGCGCCAGCAGCCTGGGGGCATCGAACACCGGGGAGCTGTTTTTT.